This T cell receptor (beta chain) stems from a study of T-cell memory formation after mild COVID-19. Study findings and constraints: Day 15 to 85 contracting clones showed balanced CD4/CD8; day 15 to 37 expanders favored CD4+. Contracting clones localized mainly to CM and EM when CD4+ and mainly to EMRA when CD8+. Memory cells collected pre-infection included some clones that later responded, suggesting cross-reactive memory joined.

The CDR3 runs 15 residues. The germline V gene encodes CDR1 MNHEY and CDR2 SVGAGI. V lost 7 bases and J lost 7, with 19 bases in between. This clonotype is medium-sized by share. Its antigen is unknown. MiXCR was run by TCRdb on the 5' RACE reads, yielding one entry per CDR3 protein. The sample consists of around 4,400 distinct CDR3 sequences, roughly 25% of them appearing once. Sequencing was performed on PBMCs or a T cell subset sorted from them (not recorded which). This TCR came from an adult who had mild COVID-19 (a few samples of this study predate the infection). Cell type and time point are not known. This chain links TRBV6-5 with TRBJ2-2; D is undetermined. The CDR3 DNA reads as TGTGCCAGCACCATAGAATGGGGATTAGACGGGGAGCTGTTTTTT. Its translation is CASTIEWGLDGELFF.